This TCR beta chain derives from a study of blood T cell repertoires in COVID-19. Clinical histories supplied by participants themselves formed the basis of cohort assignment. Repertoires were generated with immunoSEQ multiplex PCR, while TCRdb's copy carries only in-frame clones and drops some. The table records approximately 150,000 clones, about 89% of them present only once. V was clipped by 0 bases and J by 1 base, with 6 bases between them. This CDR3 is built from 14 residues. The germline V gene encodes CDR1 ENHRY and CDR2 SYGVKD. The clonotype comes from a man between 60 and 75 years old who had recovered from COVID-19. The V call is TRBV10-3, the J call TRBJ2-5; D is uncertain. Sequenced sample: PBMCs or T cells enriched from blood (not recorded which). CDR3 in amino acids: CAISESRGQETQYF. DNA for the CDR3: TGTGCCATCAGTGAGTCCAGAGGCCAAGAGACCCAGTACTTC.